This T cell receptor beta chain is from a study of T cells in tuberculosis. The CDR3 length is 15 residues. CDR1 and CDR2 (germline): SNHLY, FYNNEI. Trimming cost V 8 bases and J 8 bases; bases outside gene matches: 10. Generated by immunoSEQ multiplex PCR, the TCRdb table keeps only in-frame clones and is missing some. The sample has roughly 60,000 clones, approximately 81% seen once. Thawed, overnight-rested PBMC were stained with GMM-loaded CD1B tetramer, viability dye and anti-CD3, then sorted. CD1B tetramers were loaded with Rhodococcus equi-derived C32 glucose monomycolate. The sequence came from an adult woman with latent tuberculosis. Sequenced input: CD1b-GMM tetramer-negative cells sorted from PBMCs. The chain couples TRBV2 to TRBJ2-1, with 12 bases that match TRBD2. The CDR3 DNA sequence: TGTGCCAGCCGAACCCGGACTAGCGGGAACGATGAGCAGTTCTTC. Translation gives CASRTRTSGNDEQFF.